The rows below give T cell receptor beta chains drawn from one sample of a study of T cell responses to AZD1222 COVID-19 vaccine. Profiled with immunoSEQ multiplex PCR; TCRdb holds only in-frame clones, not every one. This sample carries 66,000 or so clones, about four fifths of them seen once, and the ten largest clones take 23%. The sample in question was peripheral blood, obtained on day 0 of MenACWY control vaccination. These receptors were obtained from an adult in good health. Both conserved end residues are part of each CDR3. Fields, in order: D gene, clone size, V gene, J gene, CDR3 DNA, CDR3 protein. D genes are given only for firm matches. Size tells how often a clone was seen (once, few, many) or the class of an expanded clone, and some rows leave it out.

>.|.|TRBV29-1|TRBJ2-1
TGCAGCGTGGGAGCCGTCCTCCTAGGCAATGAGCAGTTCTTC
CSVGAVLLGNEQFF
>.|few|TRBV6-2/TRBV6-3|TRBJ1-1
TGTGCCAGCAGTTCAACGGGGGACACCTCGAGACTGAACACTGAAGCTTTCTTT
CASSSTGDTSRLNTEAFF
>TRBD1|.|TRBV6-4|TRBJ1-2
TGTGCCAGCAGTGACGCAGGGGGGGGCTATGGCTACACCTTC
CASSDAGGGYGYTF
>.|.|TRBV6-5|TRBJ1-5
TGTGCCAGCCATTCAGGGGTAAGCAATCAGCCCCAGCATTTT
CASHSGVSNQPQHF
>TRBD2|.|TRBV12-3/TRBV12-4|TRBJ2-7
TGTGCCAGCAGTTTGATGCTAGCGGGGGAGCAGTACTTC
CASSLMLAGEQYF
>TRBD2|.|TRBV20-1|TRBJ2-3
TGCAGTGCTAGTGCGACTAGCGGGGGTCATCATTTT
CSASATSGGHHF
>.|.|TRBV6-5|TRBJ1-3
TGTGCCAGCAGGGACAGCAACTCTGGAAACACCATATATTTT
CASRDSNSGNTIYF
>.|.|TRBV20-1|TRBJ2-5
TGCAGTGCTATTGGAGAGACCCAGTACTTC
CSAIGETQYF
>.|.|TRBV9|TRBJ2-1
TGTGCCAGCAGCGTATCGGCAGGGTCGGGTGAGCAGTTCTTC
CASSVSAGSGEQFF
>TRBD1|few|TRBV6-5|TRBJ1-1
TGTGCCAGCAGTCGGGACAGTGAAGCTTTCTTT
CASSRDSEAFF
>.|.|TRBV2|TRBJ1-4
TGTGCCAGCAGGGCCCAGTCTACCGGGCCGGGGCGACTGTTTTTT
CASRAQSTGPGRLFF
>.|.|TRBV7-9|TRBJ1-1
TGTGCCAGCAGCTTAGTCGGACATTTGAACACTGAAGCTTTCTTT
CASSLVGHLNTEAFF
>.|.|TRBV19|TRBJ1-2
TGTGCCAGTAGGTCACAGGGTAACCTCTATGGCTACACCTTC
CASRSQGNLYGYTF
>.|.|TRBV6-5|TRBJ1-3
TGTGCCAGCAGTTACTCAGGGGGGCCTGGAAACACCATATATTTT
CASSYSGGPGNTIYF
>.|once|TRBV27|TRBJ2-1
TGTGCCAGCAGTTTATCCTTTAGCAATGAGCAGTTCTTC
CASSLSFSNEQFF
>.|.|TRBV12-3/TRBV12-4|TRBJ2-1
TGTGCCAGCAGTTTCGACAATGAGCAGTTCTTC
CASSFDNEQFF
>.|.|TRBV2|TRBJ2-1
TGTGCCAGCAGCCGGGAGAGGGGCTCCTACAATGAGCAGTTCTTC
CASSRERGSYNEQFF